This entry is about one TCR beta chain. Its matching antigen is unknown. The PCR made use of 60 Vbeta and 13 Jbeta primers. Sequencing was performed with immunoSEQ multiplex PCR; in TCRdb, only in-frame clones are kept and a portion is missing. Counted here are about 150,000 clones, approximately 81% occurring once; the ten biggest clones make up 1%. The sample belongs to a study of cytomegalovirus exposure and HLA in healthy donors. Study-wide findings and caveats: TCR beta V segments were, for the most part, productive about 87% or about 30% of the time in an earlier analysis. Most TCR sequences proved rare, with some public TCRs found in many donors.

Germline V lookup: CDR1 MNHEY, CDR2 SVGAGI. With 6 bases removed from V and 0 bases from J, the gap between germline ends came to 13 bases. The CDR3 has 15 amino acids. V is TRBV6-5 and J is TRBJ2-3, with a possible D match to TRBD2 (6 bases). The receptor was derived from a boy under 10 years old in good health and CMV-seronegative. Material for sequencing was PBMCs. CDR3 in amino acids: CASSPGRLSTDTQYF. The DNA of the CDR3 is TGTGCCAGCAGCCCCGGGAGATTAAGCACAGATACGCAGTATTTT.